This TCR beta chain was captured by sequencing in a study of cytomegalovirus exposure and HLA in healthy donors. This clone was counted between two and nine times. Vbeta (60) and Jbeta (13) primers were used in the PCR. Repertoires were generated with immunoSEQ multiplex PCR, while TCRdb's copy carries only in-frame clones and drops some. The sample carries some 110,000 clones, just under 80% recorded once. This clonotype was obtained from a man younger than 40 in good health and CMV-seronegative. The specimen was PBMCs.

The CDR3 is CASSPWDRAGGEQYF. For the CDR3, the DNA is TGTGCCAGTAGTCCCTGGGACAGGGCAGGTGGTGAGCAGTACTTC. This chain uses TRBV19 with TRBJ2-7; the match to TRBD1 covers 9 bases. Germline V gene sequence: CDR1 LNHDA, CDR2 SQIVND (reference sequence). The CDR3 consists of 15 residues. V shed 5 bases, J shed 7 bases, and the junction held 12 bases outside the gene matches.